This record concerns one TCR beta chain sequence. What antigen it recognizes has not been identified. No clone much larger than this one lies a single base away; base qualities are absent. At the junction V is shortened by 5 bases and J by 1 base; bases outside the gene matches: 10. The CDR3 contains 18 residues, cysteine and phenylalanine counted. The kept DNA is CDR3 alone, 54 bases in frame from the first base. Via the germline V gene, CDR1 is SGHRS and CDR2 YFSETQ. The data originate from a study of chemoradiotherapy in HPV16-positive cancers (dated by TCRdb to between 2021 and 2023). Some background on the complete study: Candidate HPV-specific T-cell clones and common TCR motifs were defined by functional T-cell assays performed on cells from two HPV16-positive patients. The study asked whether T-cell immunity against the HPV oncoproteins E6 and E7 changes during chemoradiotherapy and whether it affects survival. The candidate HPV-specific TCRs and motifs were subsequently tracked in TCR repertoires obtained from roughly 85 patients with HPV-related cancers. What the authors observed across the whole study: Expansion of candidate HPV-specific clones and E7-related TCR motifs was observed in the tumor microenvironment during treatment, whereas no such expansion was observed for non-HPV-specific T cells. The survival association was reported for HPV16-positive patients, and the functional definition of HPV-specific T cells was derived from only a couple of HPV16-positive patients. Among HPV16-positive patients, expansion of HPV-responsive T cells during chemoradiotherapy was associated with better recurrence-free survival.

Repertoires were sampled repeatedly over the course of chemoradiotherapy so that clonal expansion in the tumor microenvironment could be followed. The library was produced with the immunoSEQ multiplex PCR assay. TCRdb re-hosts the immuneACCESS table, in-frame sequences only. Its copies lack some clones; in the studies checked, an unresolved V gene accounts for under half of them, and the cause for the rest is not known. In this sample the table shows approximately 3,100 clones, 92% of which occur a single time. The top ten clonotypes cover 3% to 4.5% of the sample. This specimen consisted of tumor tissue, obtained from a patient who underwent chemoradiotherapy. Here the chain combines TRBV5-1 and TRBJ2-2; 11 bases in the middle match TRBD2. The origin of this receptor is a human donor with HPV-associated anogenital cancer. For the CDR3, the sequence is CASRSTSGGPGNTGELFF. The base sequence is TGCGCCAGCAGGTCTACTAGCGGGGGACCTGGGAACACCGGGGAGCTGTTTTTT.